The next 4 T cell receptor beta chains were all read from a single sample in a study of OX40 agonist ivuxolimab in advanced cancers. Only in-frame clones appear in the TCRdb table, and some are missing; sequencing was by immunoSEQ multiplex PCR. This table holds around 78,000 clones, 80% to 90% found once. The sample in question was CD4+ or CD8+ T cells sorted from blood, obtained in a trial of the OX40 agonist ivuxolimab. All receptors come from an adult with an advanced solid tumor such as melanoma, head and neck, liver or kidney cancer.

The chain has TRBV2 and TRBJ1-1, with D perhaps TRBD1 (6 bases). V was shortened by 8 bases and J by 5 bases, with 12 bases between the two germline ends. The CDR3 covers 12 residues. Germline lookup yields CDR1 SNHLY and CDR2 FYNNEI. CDR3 amino acids: CASARGETEAFF. Here the CDR3 DNA reads TGTGCCAGCGCGAGGGGGGAAACTGAAGCTTTCTTT. The full variable domain, rest sourced from reference TRBV2 and TRBJ1-1, is EPEVTQTPSHQVTQMGQEVILRCVPISNHLYFYWYRQILGQKVEFLVSFYNNEISEKSEIFDDQFSVERPDGSNFTLKIRSTKLEDSAMYFCASARGETEAFFGQGTRLTVV.

The chain joins TRBV6-5 to TRBJ2-2; the D is unclear. Germline lookup yields CDR1 MNHEY and CDR2 SVGAGI. V gave up 2 bases and J gave up 4 bases, with 14 bases separating them. This CDR3 has 16 amino acids. The chain's CDR3 is CASSYRPTASTGELFF. CDR3 nucleotide sequence: TGTGCCAGCAGTTACCGGCCGACCGCCTCCACCGGGGAGCTGTTTTTT.

The gene calls are TRBV2 and TRBJ1-4; D is uncertain. The CDR3 is 13 amino acids. Germline V gene lookup returns CDR1 SNHLY and CDR2 FYNNEI. V dropped 10 bases and J dropped 8 bases, with 17 bases sitting between them. The CDR3 region is CATARGGNEKLFF. In nucleotides, the CDR3 is TGTGCCACCGCCCGCGGAGGGAACGAAAAACTGTTTTTT.

V is TRBV10-3 and J is TRBJ2-2, with D unclear. This CDR3 contains 13 residues. Germline V lookup: CDR1 ENHRY, CDR2 SYGVKD. V was cut by 4 bases and J by 4 bases, with 7 bases left in between. CDR3 DNA: TGTGCCATCAGTGGGGCGATCACCGGGGAGCTGTTTTTT. Translating it yields CAISGAITGELFF.